Only a few counts were recorded for the clone carrying this T cell receptor beta chain. The junction does not match germline at one end; this may be a read error. Germline-derived CDR1 and CDR2 are SEHNR and FQNEAQ (reference sequence). This CDR3 comprises 14 residues. Without any cell sorting, about 20-31 mg of bulk tissue yielded co-extracted RNA and DNA. cDNA specific to TCR beta was made from 450 to 650 ng of total RNA, with a constant-region primer employed for priming. ARM-PCR, slightly modified, supplied the TCR beta libraries through three nested multiplex PCR rounds. The two initial PCR rounds, about 9 cycles each, used TRBV1-TRBV30 forward and C-beta reverse primers. TCRdb re-called the multiplex PCR reads with MiXCR, one entry per CDR3 protein. The profile shows about 120,000 distinct CDR3 sequences, roughly 75% of them singletons. This sample was taken from a study of tumor-infiltrating lymphocytes in primary liver carcinoma.

Sequencing was carried out using tumor-adjacent normal liver tissue. This chain uses TRBV7-9 with TRBJ2-7; the D gene is possibly TRBD2 (5 bases). This sequence originates from a woman aged 60-75 years with primary liver carcinoma and hepatitis B virus infection. CDR3 in DNA: TGTGCCAGCAGCTTTGAGTCCCTAGCCTACGGGCAGTACTTC. This codes for CASSFESLAYGQYF.